Described below is a single T cell receptor beta chain sequence and its context. Its antigen is still unknown. Produced via immunoSEQ multiplex PCR; TCRdb's table is partial and in-frame only. There are under 150,000 clones in the sample; more than 75% occur only once, and 6.5% to 9.5% lies in the top ten. This specimen belongs to a study of T cell responses to AZD1222 COVID-19 vaccine. Study details: Timing groups of about 4 and about 12 weeks for second doses were pooled.

Study-wide results and limits: Just a handful of people given AZD1222 tested seropositive at baseline. Reports say nearly half of spike-specific TCRs go after unmutated variant regions. There were mostly white British donors and more females than males, and clonal diversity was possibly underestimated.

The receptor comes from an adult in good health. Sequencing was performed on peripheral blood, taken on day 0 of AZD1222 vaccination.

The DNA of the CDR3 is TGCAGCGTCCTAAAGGGAGGGGCTATTGACGACACCTTC. This translates into CSVLKGGAIDDTF. The chain has TRBV29-1 and TRBJ1-2; D may be TRBD1 (5 bases). V lost 6 bases to trimming and J lost 12 bases, with 23 bases between them. The CDR3 sequence is 13 residues long. Germline V gene sequence: CDR1 SQVTM, CDR2 ANQGSEA.